This T cell receptor beta chain was identified during a study of early T cells in non-severe SARS-CoV-2 infection. CDR1 is SQVTM, CDR2 ANQGSEA, per germline. The CDR3 spans 11 residues. V was cut by 4 bases and J by 4 bases, with 7 bases left in between. The TCR library protocol attached unique molecular identifiers to the individual cDNA molecules. TCRdb re-analysed the 5' RACE reads in MiXCR, keeping a single row per CDR3 protein. The sample shows about 60,000 distinct CDR3 sequences, approximately 5.6% of them seen only once. This clonotype was detected many times. This receptor was taken from an adult who was a healthcare worker with PCR-confirmed SARS-CoV-2 infection or an uninfected control (not recorded which). Source material: whole blood. The rearrangement links TRBV29-1 to TRBJ1-2; unclear D gene. CDR3 coding DNA: TGCAGCGTTGGAGGTAGCTATGGCTACACCTTC. Its protein is CSVGGSYGYTF.